These 13 T cell receptor beta chains share one sample of origin, sequenced in a study of shared clonotypes between healthy human individuals. Some clones are missing from TCRdb's copy, which holds only in-frame ones; the method was immunoSEQ multiplex PCR. Of around 2.1 million clones in the sample, approximately 94% are singletons; the top ten hold roughly 0.13%. Sequenced sample: naive CD4+ T cells sorted from blood. Subset in this sample: CD45RA+ positively selected. Source of these receptors: a man in his late teens or twenties in good health.

The chain combines TRBV6-1 with TRBJ2-7, with 8 bases fitting TRBD1. The trim removed 6 bases at V and 0 bases at J, leaving 7 bases unmatched. The CDR3 consists of 15 residues. Germline CDR1 reads MNHNS; CDR2 reads SASEGT. In DNA, the CDR3 is TGTGCCAGCAGGATGGGACAGGCGTTCTCCTACGAGCAGTACTTC. Amino acids: CASRMGQAFSYEQYF.

The chain joins TRBV11-2 to TRBJ2-7, with a tentative D call TRBD2 (5 bases). Trimming stripped 2 bases from V and 2 bases from J, with 13 bases between. The CDR3 is 15 residues long. CDR1 and CDR2 (germline): SGHAT, FQNNGV. The CDR3 protein is CASSLSRGETYEQYF. The CDR3 nucleotides read TGTGCCAGCAGCTTATCCCGGGGTGAGACCTACGAGCAGTACTTC. The whole variable domain, filled in from reference TRBV11-2 and TRBJ2-7, reads EAGVAQSPRYKIIEKRQSVAFWCNPISGHATLYWYQQILGQGPKLLIQFQNNGVVDDSQLPKDRFSAERLKGVDSTLKIQPAKLEDSAVYLCASSLSRGETYEQYFGPGTRLTVT.

As regards this clone: Other nucleotide sequences in the sample specify the same CDR3. This chain connects TRBV15 to TRBJ2-1; D ambiguous. CDR1 and CDR2 (germline): LNHNV, YYDKDF (reference sequence). CDR3 size: 14 residues. V was trimmed by 1 base and J by 3 bases, leaving 7 bases between them. The CDR3 is CATSRGNSYNEQFF. CDR3 nucleotide sequence: TGTGCCACCAGCAGAGGGAACAGCTACAATGAGCAGTTCTTC. Filled out from reference TRBV15 and TRBJ2-1, the complete variable domain reads DAMVIQNPRYQVTQFGKPVTLSCSQTLNHNVMYWYQQKSSQAPKLLFHYYDKDFNNEADTPDNFQSRRPNTSFCFLDIRSPGLGDTAMYLCATSRGNSYNEQFFGPGTRLTVL.

V gene TRBV15 combines with J gene TRBJ2-7, with a weak D call TRBD2 (5 bases). The germline V gene has CDR1 LNHNV and CDR2 YYDKDF (reference sequence). The V gene lost 5 bases and the J gene lost 0 bases, with 14 bases spanning the gap. The CDR3 runs to 15 residues. In nucleotides, the CDR3 is TGTGCCACCAGCGGCCTGGTGGGGAGCTCCTACGAGCAGTACTTC. Its translation: CATSGLVGSSYEQYF.

The chain uses TRBV6-4 and TRBJ2-5, with D maybe TRBD2 (7 bases). CDR1 and CDR2 (germline): MRHNA, SNTAGT. This CDR3 contains 15 residues. Deletions cut 4 bases from V and 1 base from J, with 13 bases between. The CDR3 region has the DNA TGTGCCAGCAGTGCATACGGGGGGCCCCAAGAGACCCAGTACTTC. It encodes CASSAYGGPQETQYF.

The CDR3, as DNA: TGTGCCAGTAGTGCCGACAGGGGGGCGGCGACCGGGGAGCTGTTTTTT. The encoded protein is CASSADRGAATGELFF. The chain joins TRBV19 to TRBJ2-2; 9 positions match TRBD1. V was pared by 5 bases and J by 5 bases, with 9 bases of the junction left unmatched. The germline CDR1 and CDR2 sequences are LNHDA and SQIVND (reference sequence). This CDR3 comprises 16 residues.

This chain joins TRBV6-5 and TRBJ1-2; 8 nucleotides align to TRBD1. From germline, CDR1 is MNHEY and CDR2 SVGAGI. V shed 6 bases and J 7 bases; nucleotides not matched to a gene: 7. The CDR3 length is 13 residues. This CDR3 is CASRSWTGSGYTF. In nucleotides, the CDR3 is TGTGCCAGCAGATCCTGGACAGGGTCTGGCTACACCTTC.

This sequence joins TRBV28 and TRBJ1-5; D unclear. CDR3 size: 13 residues. V lost 3 bases and J 7 bases, leaving 10 bases between the germline ends. Per the germline V gene, CDR1 is MDHEN and CDR2 is SYDVKM. The chain's CDR3 is CASSLAAIQPQHF. The CDR3 nucleotides are TGTGCCAGCAGTTTGGCAGCCATCCAGCCCCAGCATTTT.

The chain links TRBV4-3 to TRBJ2-2; D perhaps matches TRBD2 (6 bases). Germline V lookup: CDR1 LGHNA, CDR2 YSLEER. Trimming cost V 3 bases and J 2 bases, with 16 bases left between them. The CDR3 is 17 residues long. CDR3 sequence reads: CASSHRTSQTNTGELFF. The DNA of the CDR3 is TGCGCCAGCAGCCACCGCACTAGCCAAACTAACACCGGGGAGCTGTTTTTT.

The V gene is TRBV7-3, the J gene TRBJ2-3; 13 bases map to TRBD2. The CDR3 contains 17 residues. Germline CDR1 is SGHTA and CDR2 is FQGTGA. The V and J ends lost 4 bases and 9 bases, in that order; junction bases with no gene match: 13. CDR3 protein: CASSSRLAGGLEDTQYF. The CDR3 DNA reads TGTGCCAGCAGCTCTCGACTAGCGGGGGGCCTCGAGGACACGCAGTATTTT.

CDR3: CASSGHGPTNEKLFF. CDR3 DNA sequence: TGTGCCAGCAGCGGACACGGACCAACTAATGAAAAACTGTTTTTT. V is TRBV9 and J is TRBJ1-4; D gene uncertain. V lost 3 bases and J lost 0, with 9 bases in between. CDR1 and CDR2 (germline): SGDLS, YYNGEE. The CDR3 has 15 amino acids. Supplemented by reference TRBV9 and TRBJ1-4, the full variable domain reads DSGVTQTPKHLITATGQRVTLRCSPRSGDLSVYWYQQSLDQGLQFLIQYYNGEERAKGNILERFSAQQFPDLHSELNLSSLELGDSALYFCASSGHGPTNEKLFFGSGTQLSVL.

The chain uses TRBV6-4 and TRBJ2-1; D uncertain. Germline CDR1 is MRHNA and CDR2 is SNTAGT. V lost 5 bases to trimming and J lost 12 bases, with 2 bases between them. This CDR3 has 8 residues. CDR3 amino acids: CASSSQFF. DNA for the CDR3: TGTGCCAGCAGTTCGCAGTTCTTC.

V usage is TRBV7-2 and J usage is TRBJ1-1; D unclear. The CDR3 covers 14 residues. CDR1 is SGHTA and CDR2 is FQGNSA in the germline V gene. Trimming left V 4 bases short and J 1 base short, with 10 bases between. The CDR3 DNA follows: TGTGCCAGCAGCTCCGGAGGGCAGAACACTGAAGCTTTCTTT. It specifies CASSSGGQNTEAFF.